This T cell receptor (beta chain) was obtained from a study of radiation and T cells in renal cell carcinoma. General observations from the study: Top tumor clonotypes rose in blood 2 weeks post-radiation, then contracted. Without pretreatment biopsies, baseline tumor clonotype presence was undetermined.

Documented time point: baseline pretreatment blood. Treatment here: 15 Gy SBRT to primary tumor, nephrectomy 4 weeks later. Serial blood draws occurred at baseline and 2 and 4 weeks post-SBRT. Clear cell pathology was present in this patient's renal cell carcinoma. Only in-frame clones appear in the TCRdb table, and some are missing; sequencing was by immunoSEQ multiplex PCR. This sample yields 45,000 to 65,000 clones, of which over 70% are seen a single time; 6% to 8% belongs to the top ten. Worth noting for this clone: The antigen is undetermined.

The germline V gene encodes CDR1 SGDLS and CDR2 YYNGEE. The CDR3 spans 15 residues. V dropped 2 bases and J dropped 4; count of bases not matched to a gene: 7. The origin of this receptor is a man aged 60 to 69 with renal cell carcinoma. V gene TRBV9 combines with J gene TRBJ2-5, with 8 bases fitting TRBD2. Sequencing was performed on blood, taken from a patient whose treatment included radiotherapy and nephrectomy. CDR3 sequence reads: CASSVTSGGLETQYF. CDR3 nucleotides: TGTGCCAGCAGCGTCACTAGCGGAGGGTTAGAGACCCAGTACTTC.